These 17 T cell receptor beta chains share one sample of origin, sequenced in a study of shared clonotypes between healthy human individuals. It was CD45RO-negative cells, positively selected for CCR7, that made up naive CD8 cells, with terminally differentiated effector memory CD45RA+ cells excluded. The repertoire was sequenced with immunoSEQ multiplex PCR; TCRdb's copy has only in-frame clones and lacks some. Found here are some 740,000 clones, approximately 92% of them singletons; the top ten hold nearly 25%. Sequencing was done on a sample of naive CD8+ T cells sorted from blood. The receptors were sampled from a man aged 25 to 45 in good health.

The CDR3 coding sequence is TGTGCCAGCAGCGAGATGACTAGCGGGAGTTTATACGAGCAGTACTTC. It yields the protein CASSEMTSGSLYEQYF. The chain carries TRBV5-6 and TRBJ2-7; 12 nucleotides match TRBD2. V shed 4 bases and J 4 bases; nucleotides not matched to a gene: 9. Germline values: CDR1 SGHDT, CDR2 YYEEEE. The CDR3 covers 16 residues. Full variable domain (remainder filled in from reference TRBV5-6 and TRBJ2-7): DAGVTQSPTHLIKTRGQQVTLRCSPKSGHDTVSWYQQALGQGPQFIFQYYEEEERQRGNFPDRFSGHQFPNYSSELNVNALLLGDSALYLCASSEMTSGSLYEQYFGPGTRLTVT.

The chain uses TRBV6-5 and TRBJ2-1; D possibly uses TRBD1 or TRBD2 (6 bases each). V dropped 4 bases and J dropped 7 bases, with 8 bases sitting between them. The V gene's germline CDR1 is MNHEY and CDR2 SVGAGI. This CDR3 has 12 residues. CDR3 coding DNA: TGTGCCAGCAGTTGGGGGGCGAATGAGCAGTTCTTC. Its protein is CASSWGANEQFF.

This chain uses TRBV5-5 with TRBJ2-7, with TRBD1 matching over 9 bases. V lost 2 bases, J lost 5 bases, and 8 bases stayed unmatched. Germline V gene lookup returns CDR1 SGHKS and CDR2 YYEKEE (reference sequence). This CDR3 contains 15 residues. CDR3 sequence reads: CASSFGTGTGNEQYF. CDR3 bases: TGTGCCAGCAGCTTCGGGACAGGGACAGGCAACGAGCAGTACTTC.

CDR3 sequence reads: CASSLSGSQETQYF. DNA of the CDR3: TGTGCCAGCAGCTTGTCAGGGTCCCAAGAGACCCAGTACTTC. The chain has TRBV5-4 and TRBJ2-5; TRBD1 is a possible D gene (5 bases). The CDR3 has 14 residues. Trimming took off 1 base at V and 1 base at J, with 8 bases between the two ends. Germline-derived CDR1 and CDR2 are SGHNT and YYREEE (reference sequence).

This clone was recorded once. V and J are TRBV28 and TRBJ2-7, with TRBD1 matching 7 bases. The CDR3 runs 14 residues. Germline V gives CDR1 MDHEN, CDR2 SYDVKM. Trimming took 3 bases from V and 3 from J; bases not matched to a gene: 5. The CDR3 DNA is TGTGCCAGCAGTTTTATGGGACAGCACTACGAGCAGTACTTC. It codes for CASSFMGQHYEQYF.

The chain carries TRBV27 and TRBJ1-5, with D unclear. Germline V gene sequence: CDR1 MNHEY, CDR2 SMNVEV (reference sequence). V was cut by 4 bases and J by 5 bases, with 12 bases left in between. The CDR3 is 14 residues long. The CDR3, as DNA: TGTGCCAGCAGTTCGTCCAGGATCGATCAGCCCCAGCATTTT. This sequence encodes CASSSSRIDQPQHF.

V is TRBV19 and J is TRBJ2-1; 13 bases map to TRBD2. Germline CDR1 is LNHDA and CDR2 is SQIVND (reference sequence). The CDR3 contains 16 residues. Germline trimming cut 4 bases from V and 6 bases from J; bases unmatched to any gene: 6. The CDR3: CASSTWTSGRINEQFF. DNA for the CDR3: TGTGCCAGTAGTACCTGGACTAGCGGGAGAATCAATGAGCAGTTCTTC.

The rearrangement uses TRBV4-1 and TRBJ2-3; 8 nucleotides line up with TRBD2. The CDR3 length is 14 residues. The ends lost 3 bases at V and 3 bases at J; junction bases unmatched: 2. Germline CDR1 MGHRA, CDR2 YSYEKL. The CDR3 reads CASSQGLETDTQYF. Written as DNA, the CDR3 is TGCGCCAGCAGCCAGGGACTAGAGACAGATACGCAGTATTTT.

This clone was recorded a few times. Other DNA sequences from this sample encode an identical CDR3 as well. The rearrangement joins TRBV29-1 to TRBJ2-7; perhaps TRBD1 as D (6 bases). Trimming left V 2 bases short and J 0 bases short, with 8 bases between. Germline V gene lookup returns CDR1 SQVTM and CDR2 ANQGSEA. The CDR3 sequence is 13 residues long. The CDR3 is CSVERDNSYEQYF. The CDR3 coding sequence is TGCAGCGTTGAAAGGGACAACTCCTACGAGCAGTACTTC.

This chain joins TRBV11-2 and TRBJ2-1; either TRBD1 or TRBD2 may fit D (5 bases each). The V gene lost 6 bases and the J gene lost 9 bases, with 27 bases spanning the gap. The CDR3 runs 17 residues. CDR1 and CDR2 (germline): SGHAT, FQNNGV. The CDR3 loop is CASRLYPLAVQRGEQFF. Here the CDR3 DNA reads TGTGCCAGCAGACTCTACCCCCTAGCCGTTCAAAGGGGTGAGCAGTTCTTC.

The chain recombines TRBV19 with TRBJ2-1; 11 nucleotides agree with TRBD2. Germline V gene data show CDR1 as LNHDA and CDR2 as SQIVND (reference sequence). CDR3 size: 15 residues. The V and J ends lost 5 bases and 4 bases, in that order; junction bases with no gene match: 4. The CDR3 nucleotides read TGTGCCAGTAGTGGTGTAGCGGGAGGGTACAATGAGCAGTTCTTC. Protein: CASSGVAGGYNEQFF.

The rearrangement joins TRBV6-5 to TRBJ2-7, with TRBD1 matching over 10 bases. With 8 bases clipped from V and 3 bases from J, the junction kept 1 base outside the gene matches. Germline lookup yields CDR1 MNHEY and CDR2 SVGAGI. This CDR3 is built from 12 residues. For the CDR3, the DNA is TGTGCCAGCGGGACAGGGGACTACGAGCAGTACTTC. It codes for CASGTGDYEQYF.

This clone occurred a few times. Here the CDR3 DNA reads TGCGCCAGCAGCACGAACACTGAAGCTTTCTTT. It translates to CASSTNTEAFF. The chain combines TRBV5-1 with TRBJ1-1; D is unresolved. Trimming cost V 4 bases and J 1 base, with 2 bases left between them. This CDR3 has 11 residues. Germline loops: CDR1 SGHRS, CDR2 YFSETQ.

This clone has just a few counts. Distinct nucleotide sequences in the sample also encode this CDR3. The J gene is TRBJ2-2, the V gene TRBV27, with 12 nucleotides matching TRBD2. J gave up 5 bases and V 4 bases, and 2 bases lay outside the gene matches. Looked up from germline, CDR1 is MNHEY and CDR2 is SMNVEV (reference sequence). This CDR3 has 15 amino acids. In DNA form, the CDR3 reads TGTGCCAGCAGTTGGACTAGCGGGACGACCGGGGAGCTGTTTTTT. Protein sequence: CASSWTSGTTGELFF.

The J gene is TRBJ2-1, the V gene TRBV27; the D gene could be TRBD1 or TRBD2 (5 bases each). CDR3 length: 18 amino acids. Germline CDR1 and CDR2: MNHEY and SMNVEV (reference sequence). Trimming cost V 2 bases and J 8 bases, with 25 bases left between them. DNA of the CDR3: TGTGCCAGCAGTTTACAAATTGGGGCTAGAGGGTTGGTGGATGAGCAGTTCTTC. Its protein is CASSLQIGARGLVDEQFF.

The J gene is TRBJ1-1, the V gene TRBV7-9, with TRBD1 matching 10 bases. This CDR3 region has 17 residues. The germline CDR1 and CDR2 sequences are SEHNR and FQNEAQ (reference sequence). After removal of 3 bases from V and 1 base from J, the junction contained 8 bases not matched to a gene. Here the CDR3 reads CASSFGSGQGTNTEAFF. DNA for the CDR3: TGTGCCAGCAGCTTTGGTTCGGGACAGGGGACGAACACTGAAGCTTTCTTT.

The chain couples TRBV27 to TRBJ2-1; D may match TRBD1 or TRBD2 (7 bases each). V shed 7 bases and J shed 8 bases, with 15 bases lying between them. Per the germline V gene, CDR1 is MNHEY and CDR2 is SMNVEV (reference sequence). The CDR3 length is 13 residues. The CDR3 loop reads CASTGGGRDEQFF. CDR3 coding DNA: TGTGCCAGCACAGGGGGAGGGCGGGATGAGCAGTTCTTC.